This TCR beta chain comes out of a study of beta chain features in type 1 diabetes. Every isolated RNA sample was fully reverse transcribed, so sequencing captured expressed TCRB transcripts. The assay was immunoSEQ multiplex PCR, and TCRdb's table has in-frame clones only and misses some. The data show roughly 500,000 clones, 30% seen once. This clone was counted between two and nine times. This receptor was identified in a man between 18 and 29 years old in good health. Sequenced sample: naive CD4+ T cells from blood.

In DNA form, the CDR3 reads TGTGCCAGCAGCGCTAGCGGGAGACTGTGGTGGGCCAAAAACATTCAGTACTTC. It is translated as CASSASGRLWWAKNIQYF. The chain employs TRBV7-2 and TRBJ2-4; 10 bases line up with TRBD2. The V and J ends lost 5 bases and 1 base, in that order; junction bases with no gene match: 11. The CDR3 loop spans 18 amino acids. Per the germline V gene, CDR1 is SGHTA and CDR2 is FQGNSA.